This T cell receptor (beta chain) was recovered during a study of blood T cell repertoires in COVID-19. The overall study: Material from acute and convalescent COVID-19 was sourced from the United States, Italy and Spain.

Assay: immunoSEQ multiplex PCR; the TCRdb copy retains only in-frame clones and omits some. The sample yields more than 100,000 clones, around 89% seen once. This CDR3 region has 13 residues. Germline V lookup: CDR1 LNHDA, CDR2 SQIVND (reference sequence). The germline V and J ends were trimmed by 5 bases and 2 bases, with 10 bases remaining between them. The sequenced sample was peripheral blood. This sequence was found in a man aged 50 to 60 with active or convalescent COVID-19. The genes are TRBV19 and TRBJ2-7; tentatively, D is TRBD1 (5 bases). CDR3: CASSPTTAYEQYF. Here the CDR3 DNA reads TGTGCCAGTAGTCCCACGACAGCCTACGAGCAGTACTTC.